This T cell receptor (beta chain) was captured in a study of blood T cell repertoires in COVID-19. V shed 6 bases and J shed 8 bases, with 13 bases lying between them. CDR1 and CDR2 (germline): KGHDR, SFDVKD. The CDR3 totals 13 residues. This clone was found a few times. Profiled with immunoSEQ multiplex PCR; TCRdb holds only in-frame clones, not every one. The sample includes approximately 210,000 clones, about 83% seen only once; the top ten take approximately 7.4%. The sample consisted of peripheral blood. The TCR sequence derives from a woman between 45 and 65 years old with acute or convalescent COVID-19. This chain connects TRBV24-1 to TRBJ1-5; TRBD1 is a possible D gene (5 bases). CDR3 DNA sequence: TGTGCCACCAGTTCTCAGGGTTTAAAGCCCCAGCATTTT. Its translation is CATSSQGLKPQHF.